This T cell receptor beta chain was obtained from a study of technical replicates of blood from a handful of donors. Data came from immunoSEQ multiplex PCR; TCRdb stores just in-frame clones and leaves some out. The sample holds approximately 76,000 clones; roughly 90% are singletons and the top ten take around 0.24%. The CDR3 runs 11 residues. The germline CDR1 and CDR2 sequences are SNHLY and FYNNEI. V dropped 8 bases and J dropped 0 bases, with 4 bases sitting between them. Sequencing input: T cells isolated from PBMCs. This rearrangement joins TRBV2 to TRBJ1-1; D gene ambiguous. The clonotype originates from a human donor in good health. As DNA, the CDR3 is TGTGCCAGCCAGGTGAACACTGAAGCTTTCTTT. This encodes CASQVNTEAFF. Looking up the rest from reference TRBV2 and TRBJ1-1 gives the full variable domain: EPEVTQTPSHQVTQMGQEVILRCVPISNHLYFYWYRQILGQKVEFLVSFYNNEISEKSEIFDDQFSVERPDGSNFTLKIRSTKLEDSAMYFCASQVNTEAFFGQGTRLTVV.